At least ten counts were recorded for the clone carrying this T cell receptor beta chain. The CDR3 consists of 14 residues. In germline, CDR1 is MNHEY, CDR2 SMNVEV (reference sequence). V gave up 7 bases and J gave up 5 bases, with 17 bases separating them. TCRdb re-called the 5' RACE reads through MiXCR, storing one row per CDR3 protein. The sample holds roughly 26,000 distinct CDR3 sequences, approximately 5.4% seen once. This sample was included in a study of spatial heterogeneity in lung cancer. Study-wide background: Sequencing was performed on follow-up PBMC samples when available, collected at a median of around 2 years after resection.

The time point here: blood at routine non-recurrence follow-up after resection. Extraction of whole RNA from tumor, nontumor lung or frozen PBMC preceded unsorted sequencing. The chain links TRBV27 to TRBJ1-1, with D perhaps matching TRBD1 (5 bases). The sequence was obtained from a male donor with early-stage non-small cell lung cancer. Sequenced material: PBMCs, taken at follow-up. CDR3 protein: CASTTRQRATEAFF. The CDR3, as DNA: TGTGCCAGCACTACTCGACAGAGGGCGACTGAAGCTTTCTTT.